Below are 27 T cell receptor beta chains sequenced from a single sample in a study of T cells in Graves' hyperthyroidism and ophthalmopathy. Authors of the study amplified TCR beta CDR3 regions from RNA transcripts. First-round RT-PCR of the TCR CDR3 relied on the HTBI primer set. In TCRdb, the multiplex PCR reads were re-called with MiXCR into one record per CDR3 protein. This sample has under 300,000 distinct CDR3 sequences, with roughly 15% found just once. Sequenced: blood. The receptors shown here come from a woman aged 45-65 years with Graves' hyperthyroidism that later progressed to Graves' ophthalmopathy.

The chain employs TRBV19 and TRBJ2-6; D not certain. Germline assignment: CDR1 LNHDA and CDR2 SQIVND (reference sequence). Trimming pared 5 bases from V and 1 base from J, leaving 12 bases between. The CDR3 length is 16 residues. This chain's CDR3 is CASSWFSGSGANVLTF. CDR3 bases: TGTGCCAGTAGTTGGTTTTCTGGGTCTGGGGCCAACGTCCTGACTTTC.

This clonotype was observed many times. This sequence joins TRBV28 and TRBJ2-1, with 7 bases aligning to TRBD1. The germline gives CDR1 MDHEN, CDR2 SYDVKM. V gave up 2 bases and J gave up 3 bases; unmatched junction bases: 4. The CDR3 sequence is 15 residues long. The DNA for the CDR3 is TGTGCCAGCAGTTTAACAGGGGCAAGCTACAATGAGCAGTTCTTC. This sequence encodes CASSLTGASYNEQFF.

This clonotype was counted many times. The chain links TRBV27 to TRBJ1-2, with 7 nucleotides matching TRBD1. This CDR3 is 13 amino acids long. The V gene end was trimmed by 6 bases and the J gene end by 6 bases; junction bases not matched to a gene: 7. The germline CDR1 and CDR2 sequences are MNHEY and SMNVEV (reference sequence). CDR3 region: CASRSDREDGYTF. DNA of the CDR3: TGTGCCAGCAGATCTGACAGGGAGGATGGCTACACCTTC.

V is TRBV28 and J is TRBJ2-7; tentative D call: TRBD1 (5 bases). V lost 5 bases to trimming and J lost 2 bases, with 7 bases between them. The CDR3 spans 12 residues. In germline, CDR1 is MDHEN, CDR2 SYDVKM. The CDR3 is CASSPTAYEQYF. CDR3 DNA sequence: TGTGCCAGCAGTCCGACAGCCTACGAGCAGTACTTC.

This chain uses TRBV7-6 with TRBJ1-1; TRBD1 matches 9 bases. V shed 0 bases, J shed 10 bases, and the junction held 12 bases outside the gene matches. From germline, CDR1 is SGHVS and CDR2 FNYEAQ. The CDR3 has 16 amino acids. The CDR3 DNA sequence: TGTGCCAGCAGCTTAGCAGGACAGGGGACGACAAGTGGAGCTTTCTTT. This translates into CASSLAGQGTTSGAFF.

In its sample, this clonotype was seen a few times. The gene calls are TRBV11-2 and TRBJ2-7; 7 bases agree with TRBD1. The ends lost 0 bases at V and 7 bases at J; junction bases unmatched: 6. From germline, CDR1 is SGHAT and CDR2 FQNNGV. The CDR3 totals 14 residues. CDR3 sequence (DNA): TGTGCCAGCAGCTTAGAAGCAGGGGGTAGAGAGCAGTACTTC. This gives the protein CASSLEAGGREQYF. Together with reference TRBV11-2 and TRBJ2-7, the CDR3 gives the full variable domain: EAGVAQSPRYKIIEKRQSVAFWCNPISGHATLYWYQQILGQGPKLLIQFQNNGVVDDSQLPKDRFSAERLKGVDSTLKIQPAKLEDSAVYLCASSLEAGGREQYFGPGTRLTVT.

In its sample, this clonotype was seen a few times. The chain combines TRBV5-5 with TRBJ1-5; TRBD1 matches at 11 bases. Germline V CDR1 and CDR2: SGHKS, YYEKEE (reference sequence). The CDR3 sequence is 14 residues long. V lost 0 bases to trimming and J lost 11 bases; unmatched junction nucleotides: 4. The CDR3: CASSLGTGGLAQHF. The CDR3, as DNA: TGTGCCAGCAGCTTGGGGACAGGGGGCCTGGCCCAGCATTTT.

This chain joins TRBV27 and TRBJ1-1; D is perhaps TRBD1 (6 bases). This CDR3 spans 11 amino acids. Trimming took 9 bases from V and 10 from J, leaving 15 bases between them. Germline assignment: CDR1 MNHEY and CDR2 SMNVEV (reference sequence). DNA for the CDR3: TGTGCCAGTTATCAGGGGACTTTAGCTTTCTTT. Translation gives CASYQGTLAFF.

This clonotype was observed many times. The chain couples TRBV3-1 to TRBJ2-5; the match to TRBD2 covers 9 bases. CDR1 and CDR2 from the germline V gene are LGHDT and YNNKEL (reference sequence). The CDR3 is 17 amino acids. With 4 bases clipped from V and 1 base from J, the junction kept 10 bases outside the gene matches. The CDR3 here is CASSPPLGGRAQETQYF. CDR3 nucleotides: TGTGCCAGCAGCCCGCCCCTCGGCGGGAGGGCCCAAGAGACCCAGTACTTC.

This clonotype occurred many times. The rearrangement links TRBV7-9 to TRBJ2-1, with a tentative D call TRBD2 (6 bases). Germline V gene sequence: CDR1 SEHNR, CDR2 FQNEAQ (reference sequence). V lost 4 bases, J lost 8 bases, and 15 bases lay in between. CDR3 length: 14 residues. CDR3 in DNA: TGTGCCAGCAGCTCCTTTACTAGCTTTGATGAGCAGTTCTTC. As protein: CASSSFTSFDEQFF.

This clonotype came up many times. The chain uses TRBV29-1 and TRBJ2-3; tentatively, D is TRBD1 (6 bases). The CDR3 loop spans 13 amino acids. The germline CDR1 and CDR2 sequences are SQVTM and ANQGSEA. Deletions cut 4 bases from V and 2 bases from J, with 10 bases between. CDR3: CSVAGQNTDTQYF. The CDR3 bases are TGCAGCGTTGCAGGACAGAACACAGATACGCAGTATTTT.

At least ten counts were recorded for this clonotype. The chain recombines TRBV3-1 with TRBJ2-3; 12 bases are a match to TRBD2. The CDR3 runs 16 residues. V shed 4 bases, J shed 3 bases, and the junction held 5 bases outside the gene matches. Per the germline V gene, CDR1 is LGHDT and CDR2 is YNNKEL (reference sequence). CDR3 in DNA: TGTGCCAGCAGCCGGACTAGCGGGGAAGGGACAGATACGCAGTATTTT. This sequence encodes CASSRTSGEGTDTQYF.

Comments on this clonotype: A read error may account for a junction end that differs from germline. The chain links TRBV6-1 to TRBJ1-5; D remains unclear. The length of the CDR3 is 14 residues. Germline V gene data show CDR1 as MNHNS and CDR2 as SASEGT. CDR3 in DNA: TGTGCCAGCAGTGGGAGGGTCGGCAATCAGCCCCAGCGTTTT. It yields the protein CASSGRVGNQPQRF.

This clonotype was detected ten times or more. The rearrangement joins TRBV20-1 to TRBJ2-7; TRBD2 aligns across 10 bases. There are 12 residues in the CDR3. Germline-derived CDR1 and CDR2 are DFQATT and SNEGSKA (reference sequence). The J segment lost 4 bases and the V segment lost 7 bases, leaving 4 bases of the junction unmatched. The chain's CDR3 is CSVLAGEYEQYF. DNA for the CDR3: TGCAGTGTTCTAGCGGGAGAGTACGAGCAGTACTTC.

The CDR3 spells CSASRQGTETQYF. The DNA for the CDR3 is TGCAGTGCTAGCAGACAGGGCACGGAGACCCAGTACTTC. This chain connects TRBV20-1 to TRBJ2-5, with 7 bases lining up with TRBD1. This CDR3 comprises 13 residues. CDR1 is DFQATT, CDR2 SNEGSKA, per germline (reference sequence). After removal of 3 bases from V and 5 bases from J, the junction contained 6 bases not matched to a gene.

This clonotype was seen repeatedly, ten times or more. J is TRBJ1-5 and V is TRBV7-9; tentative D call: TRBD1 (5 bases). This CDR3 comprises 13 residues. V was clipped by 0 bases and J by 5 bases, with 5 bases between them. Germline CDR1 and CDR2: SEHNR and FQNEAQ (reference sequence). CDR3 amino acids: CASSLAGDQPQHF. CDR3 sequence (DNA): TGTGCCAGCAGCTTAGCAGGGGATCAGCCCCAGCATTTT.

The chain couples TRBV11-2 to TRBJ2-2, with D perhaps TRBD1 (6 bases). The germline V gene encodes CDR1 SGHAT and CDR2 FQNNGV. V lost 6 bases to trimming and J lost 5 bases, with 16 bases between them. The CDR3 contains 15 residues. The CDR3 protein is CASRVQGIKTGELFF. The CDR3 nucleotides read TGTGCCAGCAGGGTACAGGGTATCAAAACCGGGGAGCTGTTTTTT. Full variable domain (rest looked up from reference TRBV11-2 and TRBJ2-2): EAGVAQSPRYKIIEKRQSVAFWCNPISGHATLYWYQQILGQGPKLLIQFQNNGVVDDSQLPKDRFSAERLKGVDSTLKIQPAKLEDSAVYLCASRVQGIKTGELFFGEGSRLTVL.

This chain connects TRBV28 to TRBJ1-2; 11 bases line up with TRBD1. Looked up from germline, CDR1 is MDHEN and CDR2 is SYDVKM. This CDR3 region has 18 residues. V shed 4 bases, J shed 4 bases, and the junction held 14 bases outside the gene matches. The CDR3 nucleotides are TGTGCCAGCAGTTCTCCCGGGACAGGGGGATTTGGTAGCTATGGCTACACCTTC. This codes for CASSSPGTGGFGSYGYTF.

At least ten counts were recorded for this clonotype. The J gene is TRBJ2-2, the V gene TRBV9; 7 nucleotides align to TRBD1. V was clipped by 4 bases and J by 6 bases; unmatched bases: 6. The germline V gene encodes CDR1 SGDLS and CDR2 YYNGEE. CDR3 length equals 14 residues. CDR3: CASSIWTGSGELFF. The CDR3 nucleotides are TGTGCCAGCAGCATCTGGACAGGATCCGGGGAGCTGTTTTTT. The variable domain in full, completed from reference TRBV9 and TRBJ2-2, reads DSGVTQTPKHLITATGQRVTLRCSPRSGDLSVYWYQQSLDQGLQFLIQYYNGEERAKGNILERFSAQQFPDLHSELNLSSLELGDSALYFCASSIWTGSGELFFGEGSRLTVL.

This clonotype has a count of ten or more. The chain couples TRBV28 to TRBJ1-5; 10 nucleotides match TRBD1. This CDR3 spans 17 amino acids. CDR1 is MDHEN, CDR2 SYDVKM, per germline. The trim removed 5 bases at V and 6 bases at J, leaving 13 bases unmatched. Here the CDR3 reads CASSRWTGGDRGQPQHF. The CDR3 region has the DNA TGTGCCAGCAGTCGGTGGACAGGGGGGGATAGGGGTCAGCCCCAGCATTTT.

This clonotype was picked up many times. The genes are TRBV6-1 and TRBJ1-5; possibly TRBD1 for D (5 bases). Trimming stripped 2 bases from V and 7 bases from J, with 15 bases between. Germline V gives CDR1 MNHNS, CDR2 SASEGT. This CDR3 spans 15 amino acids. In DNA form, the CDR3 reads TGTGCCAGCAGTGAAATGTGGGGGTCGTGGCAGCCCCAGCATTTT. Protein: CASSEMWGSWQPQHF.

This clonotype was found a few times. This rearrangement joins TRBV18 to TRBJ2-2, with D uncertain. The CDR3 has 18 residues. V was clipped by 3 bases and J by 0 bases, with 17 bases between them. Germline V gene sequence: CDR1 KGHSH, CDR2 LQKENI. The CDR3 protein is CASSPQQRAFSNTGELFF. CDR3 coding DNA: TGTGCCAGCTCACCGCAACAACGGGCCTTTTCGAACACCGGGGAGCTGTTTTTT.

The J gene is TRBJ1-3, the V gene TRBV18; possible D gene TRBD1, 6 bases. Trimming took off 6 bases at V and 3 bases at J, with 18 bases between the two ends. The CDR3 spans 16 residues. Germline V gene data show CDR1 as KGHSH and CDR2 as LQKENI. CDR3 in DNA: TGTGCCAGCTCTTTAGGGGGGCCCGGCCTTGGAAACACCATATATTTT. Amino acid sequence: CASSLGGPGLGNTIYF.

This clonotype was observed many times. The genes are TRBV10-3 and TRBJ2-1; 12 positions match TRBD2. This CDR3 comprises 16 residues. Germline CDR1 reads ENHRY; CDR2 reads SYGVKD. Trimming cost V 5 bases and J 4 bases; bases outside gene matches: 6. As DNA, the CDR3 is TGTGCCATCAGTAAGAGGACTAGCGGGGATTACAATGAGCAGTTCTTC. Residues: CAISKRTSGDYNEQFF.

At least ten counts were recorded for this clonotype. The chain recombines TRBV6-1 with TRBJ2-4, with 7 bases matching TRBD1. Per germline, CDR1 MNHNS and CDR2 SASEGT. With 5 bases clipped from V and 7 bases from J, the junction kept 8 bases outside the gene matches. This CDR3 is built from 14 residues. The CDR3 coding sequence is TGTGCCAGCAGTTTAGACAGGGCAGAGAACATTCAGTACTTC. It specifies CASSLDRAENIQYF.

This clonotype was seen repeatedly, ten times or more. The V and J genes are TRBV6-1 and TRBJ1-2; 8 bases map to TRBD1. This CDR3 spans 14 amino acids. In germline, CDR1 is MNHNS, CDR2 SASEGT. The V gene end was trimmed by 6 bases and the J gene end by 8 bases; junction bases not matched to a gene: 11. This CDR3 is CASRTIQGAWGYTF. The DNA of the CDR3 is TGTGCCAGCAGGACGATCCAGGGGGCGTGGGGCTACACCTTC.

This clonotype turned up a few times. A much more abundant neighbour one base away suggests this may be a read error. This likely comes from a read error, as the CDR3 has no conserved phenylalanine or tryptophan at its end. The chain employs TRBV7-9 and TRBJ1-5; no clear D gene. V lost 0 bases and J lost 4, with 7 bases in between. The CDR3 has 14 amino acids. Germline-derived CDR1 and CDR2 are SEHNR and FQNEAQ (reference sequence). CDR3: CASSLATGNQPQHS. CDR3 nucleotides: TGTGCCAGCAGCTTAGCGACGGGGAATCAGCCCCAGCATTCT.